What follows are 9 T cell receptor beta chains derived from one specimen sequenced in a study of blood T cells in healthy people across ages (dated by TCRdb to between 2015 and 2016). The protocol used for the library was 5' RACE. For sequencing, an Illumina HiSeq 2500 was employed. A second PCR of roughly 6 to 12 cycles was run with a J-beta primer mix and a sample-barcoded 5' primer. TCRdb applied fastp at Q25 and MiXCR to the public reads, then kept only in-frame beta chains. Here each entry gathers all rows of one CDR3 protein and keeps the most common genes and DNA. The sample table shows 700,000 to 850,000 distinct CDR3 sequences, and 40% to 65% are seen once. The ten top clones hold around 40% of the sample. What was sequenced was blood. All receptors come from a man aged 80 or over in good health.

This clonotype was counted a few times. The rearrangement uses TRBV27 and TRBJ2-1; 13 bases map to TRBD2. CDR3 length equals 19 residues. J was trimmed by 0 bases and V by 4 bases; bases with no gene match: 9. Germline CDR1 reads MNHEY; CDR2 reads SMNVEV (reference sequence). CDR3 sequence reads: CASSSARRLAGGSYNEQFF. As DNA, the CDR3 is TGTGCCAGCAGTTCAGCTAGAAGACTAGCGGGGGGCTCCTACAATGAGCAGTTCTTC.

The V call is TRBV15, the J call TRBJ2-4; the D gene is possibly TRBD2 (6 bases). Per germline, CDR1 LNHNV and CDR2 YYDKDF (reference sequence). The CDR3 sequence is 16 residues long. V lost 5 bases and J lost 0, with 14 bases in between. CDR3 nucleotides: TGTGCCACCAGCGTAGGCGGGACCCTAGCCAAAAACATTCAGTACTTC. Encoded protein: CATSVGGTLAKNIQYF.

This chain links TRBV7-2 with TRBJ2-3; D is uncertain. The CDR3 covers 14 residues. Germline CDR1 is SGHTA and CDR2 is FQGNSA. Deletions cut 5 bases from V and 8 bases from J, with 17 bases between. This chain's CDR3 is CASSQRQTLITQYF. The CDR3 nucleotides read TGTGCCAGCAGCCAGAGGCAGACGTTAATTACGCAGTATTTT.

This chain joins TRBV12-3 or TRBV12-4 and TRBJ1-2, with D maybe TRBD1 (5 bases). Trimming removed 6 bases from V and 3 bases from J, with 20 bases in between. The CDR3 spans 16 residues. This CDR3 reads CASSSDSGVGDYGYTF. The DNA for the CDR3 is TGTGCCAGCAGCTCCGACAGCGGGGTTGGGGACTATGGCTACACCTTC.

The chain couples TRBV7-3 to TRBJ2-1, with D maybe TRBD1 (6 bases). The CDR3 has 16 residues. The V end lost 5 bases, the J end lost 7 bases, and 21 bases lay between the germline ends. Germline V CDR1 and CDR2: SGHTA, FQGTGA. CDR3 DNA sequence: TGTGCCAGCAGCAACTGGGCAGGGGCAAGTTTGAATGAGCAGTTCTTC. Its protein is CASSNWAGASLNEQFF.

In its sample, this clonotype was seen a few times. This chain links TRBV20-1 with TRBJ2-7; 8 nucleotides match TRBD2. The ends lost 3 bases at V and 2 bases at J; junction bases unmatched: 24. Germline V gene data show CDR1 as DFQATT and CDR2 as SNEGSKA (reference sequence). This CDR3 spans 20 amino acids. Written as DNA, the CDR3 is TGCAGTGCTAGTCCTTCCCCGGGGGCGGGAGGCCTACTCGGGCCCTACGAGCAGTACTTC. This sequence encodes CSASPSPGAGGLLGPYEQYF.

The chain combines TRBV6-2 or TRBV6-3 with TRBJ1-5; a possible D gene is TRBD1 (5 bases). V gave up 7 bases and J gave up 4 bases, with 17 bases separating them. CDR1 is MNHEY and CDR2 is SVGEGT in the germline V gene. CDR3 size: 15 residues. Here the CDR3 reads CASTNPGSGNQPQHF. The CDR3 DNA sequence: TGTGCCAGCACCAACCCAGGGTCAGGAAATCAGCCCCAGCATTTT.

This clonotype was observed a handful of times. The chain employs TRBV30 and TRBJ1-1; D is unresolved. With 2 bases removed from V and 0 bases from J, the gap between germline ends came to 4 bases. This CDR3 contains 12 residues. CDR1 and CDR2 from the germline V gene are GTSNPN and SVGIG (reference sequence). The CDR3 is CAWSYMNTEAFF. The CDR3 nucleotides read TGTGCCTGGAGTTACATGAACACTGAAGCTTTCTTT. Full variable domain (rest looked up from reference TRBV30 and TRBJ1-1): SQTIHQWPATLVQPVGSPLSLECTVEGTSNPNLYWYRQAAGRGLQLLFYSVGIGQISSEVPQNLSASRPQDRQFILSSKKLLLSDSGFYLCAWSYMNTEAFFGQGTRLTVV.

The chain is built from TRBV11-2 and TRBJ2-1; 7 bases line up with TRBD2. The V segment lost 0 bases and the J segment 6 bases; nucleotides outside the gene matches: 8. This CDR3 has 16 amino acids. CDR1 SGHAT and CDR2 FQNNGV come from the germline V gene. This CDR3 is CASSLDGAGVLNEQFF. In DNA, the CDR3 is TGTGCCAGCAGCTTAGATGGGGCGGGAGTACTCAATGAGCAGTTCTTC.